The 2 T cell receptor beta chains listed next were all sequenced from one sample in a study of blood T cells in healthy people across ages. The use of a sample-barcoded 5' primer and a J-beta primer mix characterized a second PCR of about 6 to 11 cycles. TCRdb redid the calling of the 5' RACE reads with MiXCR, one entry per CDR3 protein. This table holds hundreds of thousands of distinct CDR3 sequences, under 65% found once. The sequencing sample was made of blood. The receptors stem from a man between 60 and 75 years old in good health.

The rearrangement uses TRBV21-1 and TRBJ2-1. TRBV21-1 is annotated as a pseudogene. The CDR3 is made up of 17 amino acids. The CDR3 spells CASSKAPTPDSYNEQFF. Here the CDR3 DNA reads TGTGCCAGCAGCAAAGCGCCCACCCCAGACTCCTACAATGAGCAGTTCTTC.

This chain joins TRBV6-6 and TRBJ2-1, with D uncertain. Germline CDR1 MNHNY, CDR2 SVGAGI (reference sequence). The V gene lost 0 bases and the J gene lost 0 bases, with 6 bases spanning the gap. The CDR3 contains 15 residues. In DNA, the CDR3 is TGTGCCAGCAGTTACTCGGCACTCTCCTACAATGAGCAGTTCTTC. Protein sequence: CASSYSALSYNEQFF.